This T cell receptor (beta chain) was sequenced in a study of T cell responses to AZD1222 COVID-19 vaccine. Notes on the study in general: Donors, mostly white British, included more females; clonal diversity was possibly underestimated.

Measured with immunoSEQ multiplex PCR; TCRdb has only the in-frame clones, and not every one. This table has around 160,000 clones, about 89% appearing once. Note on this clone: What it binds is unknown.

The CDR3 sequence is 14 residues long. Germline loops: CDR1 SGDLS, CDR2 YYNGEE. After removal of 6 bases from V and 6 bases from J, the junction contained 8 bases not matched to a gene. The receptor's source is an adult in good health. This specimen was peripheral blood, taken on day 0 of AZD1222 vaccination. The chain carries TRBV9 and TRBJ1-1, with 10 nucleotides matching TRBD1. CDR3 protein: CASTPGQGWSEAFF. CDR3 sequence (DNA): TGTGCCAGCACCCCGGGACAGGGGTGGTCTGAAGCTTTCTTT.